A selection of T cell receptor beta chains follows, all from one sample in a study of blood T cell repertoires in COVID-19. Assay used: immunoSEQ multiplex PCR; TCRdb lists only in-frame clones, some missing. The table records over 50,000 clones, roughly 84% of them present only once. Specimen: peripheral blood. These receptors originate from a man in his 70s with active COVID-19. The CDR3 runs from the conserved cysteine through the conserved F or W. D genes are given only for firm matches. Clone size, where shown, is once, few, many, or a class for clones that have expanded.

>TRBJ2-2|15|NA|TRBV30|NA
TGTGCCTGGAGCCAACTAGAGTGGACCACCGGGGAGCTGTTTTTT
CAWSQLEWTTGELFF
>TRBJ2-2|16|NA|TRBV6-5|NA
TGTGCCAGCAGTTACTCGCCACAGATGAACACCGGGGAGCTGTTTTTT
CASSYSPQMNTGELFF
>TRBJ1-2|16|NA|TRBV5-8|once
TGTGCCAGCAGCTTGAAGTCCTTTCAGGGCGTATATGGCTACACCTTC
CASSLKSFQGVYGYTF
>TRBJ2-7|13|TRBD2|TRBV2|NA
TGTGCCAGCACCGGGGGGGCAAGGAACGAGCAGTACTTC
CASTGGARNEQYF
>TRBJ2-7|14|TRBD1|TRBV19|NA
TGTGCCAGTAGTTCCGGGACAGTGGGGAACGAGCAGTACTTC
CASSSGTVGNEQYF
>TRBJ1-2|16|TRBD1|TRBV6-2/TRBV6-3|NA
TGTGCCAGCAGTATGGGACAGCTCAGTCCCAGCTATGGCTACACCTTC
CASSMGQLSPSYGYTF
>TRBJ1-1|15|TRBD1|TRBV5-1|NA
TGCGCCAGCAGCTACGGCACAGGGGTGAACACTGAAGCTTTCTTT
CASSYGTGVNTEAFF
>TRBJ1-4|18|TRBD1|TRBV24-1|once
TGTGCCACCAGTGATTCCGGGACAGGGGGTGGAGTAAAAGAAAAACTGTTTTTT
CATSDSGTGGGVKEKLFF
>TRBJ1-5|14|NA|TRBV5-1|NA
TGCGCCAGCAGCTTCCGGGGAGGCAATCAGCCCCAGCATTTT
CASSFRGGNQPQHF
>TRBJ2-5|17|TRBD2|TRBV7-2|once
TGTGCCAGCAGCTTAGGACTCGGGGGGACGTACCAAGAGACCCAGTACTTC
CASSLGLGGTYQETQYF
>TRBJ2-3|15|TRBD1|TRBV7-3|few
TGTGCCAGCAGCTTGACAGGGGGCAGAGGAGATACGCAGTATTTT
CASSLTGGRGDTQYF
>TRBJ2-7|14|TRBD1|TRBV9|NA
TGTGCCAGCGAGCCGGGACAGGGCCTTTACGAGCAGTACTTC
CASEPGQGLYEQYF
>TRBJ2-7|19|TRBD1|TRBV7-2|NA
TGTGCCAGCAGCTTAAGCTCCCCCGGGACAGGGGAAAGAAGGTACGAGCAGTACTTC
CASSLSSPGTGERRYEQYF
>TRBJ2-5|16|TRBD2|TRBV13|NA
TGTGCCAGCAGCGGCACTAGCGGGGGCCAAAAGGGGACCCAGTACTTC
CASSGTSGGQKGTQYF
>TRBJ1-6|13|TRBD1|TRBV27|NA
TGTGCCAGCAGTCGGGGGACAGCCTCACCCCTCCACTTT
CASSRGTASPLHF
>TRBJ2-2|17|NA|TRBV3-1/TRBV3-2|few
TGTGCCAGCAGCCAAGTTCCAGGACAGAGGAACACCGGGGAGCTGTTTTTT
CASSQVPGQRNTGELFF
>TRBJ1-3|16|NA|TRBV7-2|NA
TGTGCCAGCAGCTTCGACGGGGGGGGCCGTGGAAACACCATATATTTT
CASSFDGGGRGNTIYF
>TRBJ1-1|16|NA|TRBV7-8|few
TGTGCCAGCAGCACACTAGCAAAGGCCTTGAACACTGAAGCTTTCTTT
CASSTLAKALNTEAFF
>TRBJ2-2|14|NA|TRBV11-3|NA
TGTGCCAGCAGCTTGAACAGGGTTACCGGGGAGCTGTTTTTT
CASSLNRVTGELFF
>TRBJ1-1|13|NA|TRBV6-5|NA
TGTGCCAGCAGTAAGAACCGGGGCACTGAAGCTTTCTTT
CASSKNRGTEAFF
>TRBJ1-1|13|NA|TRBV2|NA
TGTGCCAGCAATAAAGTCTCGGGGACTGAAGCTTTCTTT
CASNKVSGTEAFF
>TRBJ1-3|15|NA|TRBV19|few
TGTGCCAGTAGTATAAGAGGCCCCTCTGGAAACACCATATATTTT
CASSIRGPSGNTIYF
>TRBJ1-2|13|NA|TRBV7-3|NA
TGTGCCAGCAGCTTCGCGGGCGGCTATGGCTACACCTTC
CASSFAGGYGYTF
>TRBJ1-2|15|NA|TRBV7-2|NA
TGTGCCAGCAGCCCCCAAGGGGGTCTTCGCTATGGCTACACCTTC
CASSPQGGLRYGYTF
>TRBJ1-1|13|NA|TRBV7-8|NA
TGTGCCAGCAGAAACAGGGAAGGCACTGAAGCTTTCTTT
CASRNREGTEAFF
>TRBJ2-2|15|TRBD1|TRBV6-5|NA
TGTGCCAGCAGACTACAGGGGGCCGGCACCGGGGAGCTGTTTTTT
CASRLQGAGTGELFF